This T cell receptor (beta chain) originates from a study of cytomegalovirus exposure and HLA in healthy donors. The study's findings and limits: Previously analyzed data showed that most TCR beta V segments were productive at a frequency of about 87% or about 30%. Most subjects had HLA-A and HLA-B alleles reportedly predicted accurately by TCR beta sequences. Confirmation in vitro established that three CMV-associated chains were specific for CMV antigens. Available immune exposure information was restricted to CMV serostatus only.

The study ran its PCR with 60 Vbeta and 13 Jbeta primers. The table came from immunoSEQ multiplex PCR; TCRdb's copy has only in-frame clones and leaves some out. The sample contains some 150,000 clones, around 79% of which appear only once. The CDR3 spans 13 residues. Between the trimmed V and J ends, which lost 6 bases and 1 base, there was a span of 9 bases. Germline V CDR1 and CDR2: SGHTA, FQGNSA. This clone was seen a handful of times. What it binds is unknown. Sequencing used PBMCs. The chain couples TRBV7-2 to TRBJ1-2; a weak D match, TRBD1 (5 bases). This clonotype was obtained from a woman aged 25 to 45 in good health and CMV-seronegative. CDR3 DNA sequence: TGTGCCAGCAGTCAGGGTAATAACTATGGCTACACCTTC. This gives the protein CASSQGNNYGYTF.